This T cell receptor (beta chain) derives from a study of blood T cells in healthy people across ages. General study findings and limits: Calculation of diversity from one million T cells yielded estimates considered to be underestimates. The long-lived group displayed more naive CD4+ cells, plus higher diversity, than the aged donors did.

Using a J-beta primer mix together with a sample-barcoded 5' primer, a second PCR was run for about 6 to 11 cycles. TCRdb reprocessed the 5' RACE reads with MiXCR, giving one entry per CDR3 protein. The sample lists about 1,500,000 distinct CDR3 sequences; 28% were seen once. This clonotype was seen repeatedly, ten times or more. The antigen remains unidentified. V lost 6 bases and J lost 1; bases outside the gene matches: 3. CDR3 length: 15 residues. In germline, CDR1 is ENHRY, CDR2 SYGVKD. Caucasian individuals from Russia who were healthy and aged about 6 to 90 acted as donors. The extraction recovered at least 5.5 micrograms of total RNA per sample.

The clonotype was recovered from a woman between 25 and 40 years old in good health. The V and J genes are TRBV10-3 and TRBJ2-5; 12 bases line up with TRBD2. Sequencing input: blood. This chain's CDR3 is CAISLLAGGQETQYF. The CDR3 DNA sequence: TGTGCCATCAGCTTACTAGCGGGGGGCCAAGAGACCCAGTACTTC.